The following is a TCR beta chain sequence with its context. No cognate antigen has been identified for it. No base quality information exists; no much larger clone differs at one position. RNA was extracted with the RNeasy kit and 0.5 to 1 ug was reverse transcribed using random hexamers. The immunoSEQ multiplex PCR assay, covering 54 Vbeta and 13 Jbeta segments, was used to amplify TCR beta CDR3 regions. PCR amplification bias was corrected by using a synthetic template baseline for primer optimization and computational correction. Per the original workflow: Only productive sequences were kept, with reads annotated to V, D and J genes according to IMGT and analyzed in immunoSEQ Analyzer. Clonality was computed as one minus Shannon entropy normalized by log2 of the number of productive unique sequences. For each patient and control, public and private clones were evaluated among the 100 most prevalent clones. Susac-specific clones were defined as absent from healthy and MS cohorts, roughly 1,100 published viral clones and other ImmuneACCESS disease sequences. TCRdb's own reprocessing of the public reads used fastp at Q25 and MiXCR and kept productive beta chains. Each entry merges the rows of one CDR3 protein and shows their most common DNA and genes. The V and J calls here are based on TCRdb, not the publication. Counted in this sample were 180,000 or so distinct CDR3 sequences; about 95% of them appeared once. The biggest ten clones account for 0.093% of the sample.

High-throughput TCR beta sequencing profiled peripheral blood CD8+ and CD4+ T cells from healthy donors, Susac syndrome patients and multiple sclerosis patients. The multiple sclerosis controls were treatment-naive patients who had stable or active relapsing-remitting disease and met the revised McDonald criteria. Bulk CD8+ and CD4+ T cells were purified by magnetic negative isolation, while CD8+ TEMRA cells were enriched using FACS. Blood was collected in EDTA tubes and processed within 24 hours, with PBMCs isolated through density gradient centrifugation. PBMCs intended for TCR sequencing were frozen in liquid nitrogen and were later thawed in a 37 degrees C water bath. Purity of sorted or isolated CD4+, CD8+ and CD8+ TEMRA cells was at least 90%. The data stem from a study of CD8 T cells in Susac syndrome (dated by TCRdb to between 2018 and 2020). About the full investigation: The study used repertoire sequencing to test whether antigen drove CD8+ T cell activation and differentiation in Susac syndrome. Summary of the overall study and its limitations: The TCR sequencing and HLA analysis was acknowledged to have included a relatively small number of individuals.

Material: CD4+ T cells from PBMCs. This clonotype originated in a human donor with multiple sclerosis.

The CDR3 loop reads CASSQDRGANYGYTF. The base sequence is TGCGCCAGCAGCCAGGACAGGGGTGCTAACTATGGCTACACCTTC. The chain was built from TRBV5-1 and TRBJ1-2, and 9 junctional nucleotides match TRBD1. Clipping removes 4 bases from V and 0 bases from J, with 4 as the unmatched junction base count. Its CDR3 holds 15 amino acids, cysteine through phenylalanine. The kept DNA is CDR3 alone, 45 bases in frame from the first base. The germline V gene gives CDR1 as SGHRS and CDR2 as YFSETQ. Full variable domain (CDR3 extended with the reference TRBV5-1 and TRBJ1-2 proteins): KAGVTQTPRYLIKTRGQQVTLSCSPISGHRSVSWYQQTPGQGLQFLFEYFSETQRNKGNFPGRFSGRQFSNSRSEMNVSTLELGDSALYLCASSQDRGANYGYTFGSGTRLTVV.